This passage covers 5 T cell receptor beta chains from one sample sequenced in a study of breast tumors, draining lymph nodes, adjacent tissues. Breast cancer patients provided tissue from their axillary draining lymph nodes. In TCRdb, the multiplex PCR reads were re-called with MiXCR into one record per CDR3 protein. The profile shows 200,000 or so distinct CDR3 sequences, 30% to 40% of them singletons. The source material was axillary lymph node tissue. All receptors derive from a female donor with breast cancer. Some clones in this sample may be carry-over from other donors' samples.

This clonotype has just a few counts. The CDR3 DNA reads as TGTGCCAGCAGCTCTACTAGCGGAATTACAGATACGCAGTATTTT. This translates into CASSSTSGITDTQYF. This chain connects TRBV5-4 to TRBJ2-3; 8 bases are shared with TRBD2. The CDR3 consists of 15 residues. Looked up from germline, CDR1 is SGHNT and CDR2 is YYREEE (reference sequence). V trimming: 3 bases; J trimming: 3 bases; junction bases outside the gene matches: 6. The complete variable domain, with remaining parts taken from reference TRBV5-4 and TRBJ2-3, reads ETGVTQSPTHLIKTRGQQVTLRCSSQSGHNTVSWYQQALGQGPQFIFQYYREEENGRGNFPPRFSGLQFPNYSSELNVNALELDDSALYLCASSSTSGITDTQYFGPGTRLTVL.

This clonotype was recorded many times. The chain is built from TRBV20-1 and TRBJ2-3; 8 bases match TRBD1. This CDR3 is 14 amino acids long. CDR1 is DFQATT, CDR2 SNEGSKA, per germline (reference sequence). The junction had 7 bases not matched to a gene; V was cut back by 2 bases and J by 6 bases. The CDR3 protein is CSARRVQGADTQYF. CDR3 nucleotides: TGCAGTGCTAGAAGGGTCCAGGGGGCCGATACGCAGTATTTT.

This clonotype has a count of ten or more. CDR3 in amino acids: CSAILAEETQYF. The CDR3 DNA reads as TGCAGTGCTATCTTAGCGGAAGAGACCCAGTACTTC. This chain connects TRBV20-1 to TRBJ2-5; a weak D match, TRBD2 (6 bases). The CDR3 is 12 residues long. With 4 bases removed from V and 3 bases from J, the gap between germline ends came to 9 bases. Germline CDR1 DFQATT, CDR2 SNEGSKA (reference sequence).

This clonotype showed up many times. A junction end diverges from the germline sequence, so it may reflect a read error. The chain employs TRBV6-5 and TRBJ1-3, with TRBD1 as a possible D gene (5 bases). CDR1 is MNHEY and CDR2 is SVGAGI in the germline V gene. The CDR3 is 16 amino acids. CDR3 in amino acids: CASSHSVAGRANTIYF. Here the CDR3 DNA reads TGTGCCAGCAGTCACTCGGTGGCAGGGAGGGCGAACACCATATATTTT.

This clonotype came up many times. The chain combines TRBV5-1 with TRBJ2-7; 8 bases map to TRBD2. The CDR3 runs 13 residues. Germline-derived CDR1 and CDR2 are SGHRS and YFSETQ. Losses at the gene ends were 4 bases for V and 3 bases for J; bases not matched to a gene: 3. Here the CDR3 reads CASSPGLDYEQYF. The CDR3 DNA reads as TGCGCCAGCAGCCCGGGACTAGACTACGAGCAGTACTTC.